This T cell receptor beta chain was captured in a study of T cell repertoires in cytomegalovirus infection. CDR1 SGHVS and CDR2 FNYEAQ come from the germline V gene. This CDR3 has 16 amino acids. Deletions cut 1 base from V and 3 bases from J, with 10 bases between. One entry per CDR3 protein results from TCRdb running MiXCR on the reads. The sample consists of about 230,000 distinct CDR3 sequences, over 20% of them appearing once. The sample holds many counts of this clonotype. This TCR derives from a human donor in good health (CMV status not recorded). Some clones in this sample may be carry-over from other donors' samples. Sequenced material: CD8+ T cells from PBMCs. The J gene is TRBJ1-6, the V gene TRBV7-6, with D perhaps TRBD1 (5 bases). CDR3 sequence (DNA): TGTGCCAGCAGCTTAGAGTGGCAGGGCTATAATTCACCCCTCCACTTT. It translates to CASSLEWQGYNSPLHF.